A single sample is the source of the 26 T cell receptor beta chains below, sequenced in a study of blood T cell repertoires in COVID-19 (dated by TCRdb to the early 2020s). The library came from the immunoSEQ multiplex PCR assay. TCRdb holds this immuneACCESS table with in-frame rearrangements only. Some clones are missing; in checked studies, unresolved V genes explain under half, and the rest has no known cause. This sample comprises under 200,000 clones, more than 60% of them detected only once. Clones ranked in the top ten supply roughly 3.1% of the sample. Sequenced: peripheral blood. Receptors were obtained from a man in his 70s with acute or convalescent COVID-19.

This chain uses TRBV7-3 with TRBJ1-1; D is perhaps TRBD1 (6 bases). The CDR3 totals 16 residues. Trimming took 0 bases from V and 6 from J, leaving 17 bases between them. Germline V lookup: CDR1 SGHTA, CDR2 FQGTGA. This CDR3 is CASSLTVNLNRAEAFF. CDR3 DNA sequence: TGTGCCAGCAGCTTAACGGTTAACCTCAACAGGGCTGAAGCTTTCTTT.

This clone was seen a handful of times. The chain is built from TRBV6-5 and TRBJ1-5; tentatively, D is TRBD1 (5 bases). The CDR3 is 15 amino acids. CDR1 and CDR2 from the germline V gene are MNHEY and SVGAGI. V lost 8 bases, J lost 4 bases, and 18 bases lay in between. The CDR3 loop is CASGQDTGGNQPQHF. CDR3 in DNA: TGTGCCAGCGGACAAGACACGGGCGGAAATCAGCCCCAGCATTTT.

The V call is TRBV27, the J call TRBJ1-4; D might be TRBD1 (6 bases). Germline lookup yields CDR1 MNHEY and CDR2 SMNVEV (reference sequence). This CDR3 is built from 15 residues. The V end lost 5 bases, the J end lost 0 bases, and 10 bases lay between the germline ends. The DNA of the CDR3 is TGTGCCAGCAGTCAGAGACAGGCAACTAATGAAAAACTGTTTTTT. Translation: CASSQRQATNEKLFF.

V and J are TRBV19 and TRBJ2-1; D call uncertain. Germline V lookup: CDR1 LNHDA, CDR2 SQIVND (reference sequence). The V end lost 4 bases, the J end lost 10 bases, and 8 bases lay between the germline ends. This CDR3 has 11 residues. DNA for the CDR3: TGTGCCAGTAGTAGGAGTTTGGAGCAGTTCTTC. It encodes CASSRSLEQFF.

The chain joins TRBV5-4 to TRBJ1-2; D is unresolved. This CDR3 region has 14 residues. Trimming stripped 0 bases from V and 4 bases from J, with 10 bases between. CDR1 and CDR2 from the germline V gene are SGHNT and YYREEE (reference sequence). The CDR3 spells CASSLGGGRYGYTF. The CDR3 DNA reads as TGTGCCAGCAGCTTGGGTGGCGGCCGCTATGGCTACACCTTC.

This clone was seen only once. The CDR3 coding sequence is TGTGCCAGCATGGTGCTTAGGGGGATGATGAATTCACCCCTCCACTTT. It yields the protein CASMVLRGMMNSPLHF. V is TRBV27 and J is TRBJ1-6; tentatively, D is TRBD1 (6 bases). V lost 7 bases and J 7 bases, leaving 20 bases between the germline ends. CDR3 size: 16 residues. CDR1 is MNHEY and CDR2 is SMNVEV in the germline V gene (reference sequence).

The gene calls are TRBV18 and TRBJ1-1; perhaps TRBD1 as D (5 bases). The V gene lost 0 bases and the J gene lost 4 bases, with 6 bases spanning the gap. The CDR3 is made up of 13 amino acids. In germline, CDR1 is KGHSH, CDR2 LQKENI. The CDR3, as DNA: TGTGCCAGCTCACCACCGGGGGGCACTGAAGCTTTCTTT. Translating gives CASSPPGGTEAFF.

The chain couples TRBV15 to TRBJ1-2; 8 bases fit TRBD1. The junction had 4 bases not matched to a gene; V was cut back by 1 base and J by 6 bases. The CDR3 runs to 14 residues. The germline gives CDR1 LNHNV, CDR2 YYDKDF (reference sequence). CDR3 sequence: CATSRGGQGNGYTF. Written as DNA, the CDR3 is TGTGCCACCAGCAGAGGTGGACAGGGAAATGGCTACACCTTC. Full variable domain (outside the CDR3, taken from reference TRBV15 and TRBJ1-2): DAMVIQNPRYQVTQFGKPVTLSCSQTLNHNVMYWYQQKSSQAPKLLFHYYDKDFNNEADTPDNFQSRRPNTSFCFLDIRSPGLGDTAMYLCATSRGGQGNGYTFGSGTRLTVV.

V is TRBV20-1 and J is TRBJ1-2, with D perhaps matching TRBD1 (5 bases). The V gene's germline CDR1 is DFQATT and CDR2 SNEGSKA (reference sequence). Trimming pared 6 bases from V and 7 bases from J, leaving 12 bases between. CDR3 length: 11 amino acids. CDR3 in amino acids: CSATAGGGYTF. CDR3 in DNA: TGCAGTGCCACAGCGGGGGGTGGCTACACCTTC.

The chain has TRBV27 and TRBJ2-3; 7 bases line up with TRBD1. Germline trimming cut 4 bases from V and 3 bases from J; bases unmatched to any gene: 10. This CDR3 is built from 16 residues. Germline values: CDR1 MNHEY, CDR2 SMNVEV (reference sequence). DNA for the CDR3: TGTGCCAGCAGTTCCCGACAGGGAGTGGGGACAGATACGCAGTATTTT. It specifies CASSSRQGVGTDTQYF.

The chain links TRBV6-5 to TRBJ2-7; 8 bases line up with TRBD2. J lost 0 bases, V lost 8 bases, and 9 bases had no gene match. The CDR3 has 15 amino acids. Germline CDR1 MNHEY, CDR2 SVGAGI. The CDR3 is CASSAGAGASYEQYF. Written as DNA, the CDR3 is TGTGCCAGCTCGGCGGGAGCGGGGGCCTCCTACGAGCAGTACTTC.

The chain links TRBV6-6 to TRBJ1-1; D may be TRBD1 (5 bases). Deletions cut 6 bases from V and 6 bases from J, with 23 bases between. This CDR3 spans 16 amino acids. Germline V gives CDR1 MNHNY, CDR2 SVGAGI (reference sequence). CDR3 nucleotides: TGTGCCAGCAGCCAAGGATTATCCGGGTCAGGGCCTGAAGCTTTCTTT. Amino acids: CASSQGLSGSGPEAFF.

This chain connects TRBV7-3 to TRBJ2-1; the match to TRBD1 covers 8 bases. The V and J ends lost 5 bases and 0 bases, in that order; junction bases with no gene match: 3. Germline V lookup: CDR1 SGHTA, CDR2 FQGTGA. This CDR3 has 15 amino acids. CDR3 protein: CASSVDRVSYNEQFF. The DNA for the CDR3 is TGTGCCAGCAGCGTGGACAGGGTCTCCTACAATGAGCAGTTCTTC.

This clone was found once. The rearrangement joins TRBV6-2 or TRBV6-3 to TRBJ2-1, with 9 bases that match TRBD2. The CDR3 length is 15 residues. In germline, CDR1 is MNHEY, CDR2 SVGEGT. J lost 4 bases, V lost 2 bases, and 3 bases had no gene match. This chain's CDR3 is CASSYRTSVYNEQFF. CDR3 in DNA: TGTGCCAGCAGTTACCGGACTAGCGTGTACAATGAGCAGTTCTTC.

This clone has only a few counts. The chain has TRBV11-3 and TRBJ1-5; 7 nucleotides match TRBD1. Per the germline V gene, CDR1 is SGHNT and CDR2 is YENEEA. The CDR3 is 17 amino acids. V lost 4 bases, J lost 4 bases, and 13 bases stayed unmatched. The CDR3 sequence is CASSSKRDSKGNQPQHF. CDR3 bases: TGTGCCAGCAGCTCAAAGAGGGACAGTAAGGGTAATCAGCCCCAGCATTTT.

The chain has TRBV6-4 and TRBJ2-3; 10 bases are a match to TRBD1. CDR1 is MRHNA, CDR2 SNTAGT, per germline. J gave up 0 bases and V 3 bases, and 6 bases lay outside the gene matches. The CDR3 length is 17 residues. CDR3 loop: CASSESGTGVSTDTQYF. In nucleotides, the CDR3 is TGTGCCAGCAGTGAATCCGGGACAGGGGTTAGCACAGATACGCAGTATTTT.

This rearrangement joins TRBV6-4 to TRBJ1-1; TRBD1 matches at 8 bases. The CDR3 sequence is 13 residues long. Germline V gene lookup returns CDR1 MRHNA and CDR2 SNTAGT. V shed 6 bases, J shed 8 bases, and the junction held 8 bases outside the gene matches. The CDR3 reads CASSEDRAKEAFF. Here the CDR3 DNA reads TGTGCCAGCAGCGAGGACAGGGCCAAAGAAGCTTTCTTT.

V usage is TRBV5-4 and J usage is TRBJ2-3; D is undetermined. Germline V gene sequence: CDR1 SGHNT, CDR2 YYREEE (reference sequence). Trimming removed 0 bases at V and 4 bases at J, with 9 bases between. The CDR3 has 14 residues. The CDR3 DNA is TGTGCCAGCAGCTTGGGACTGGCACCAGATACGCAGTATTTT. Amino acids: CASSLGLAPDTQYF.

The chain links TRBV24-1 to TRBJ1-3; no clear D gene. Germline lookup yields CDR1 KGHDR and CDR2 SFDVKD. The CDR3 runs to 16 residues. V was clipped by 5 bases and J by 0 bases, with 13 bases between them. CDR3: CATSAGSQSSGNTIYF. CDR3 in DNA: TGTGCCACCAGTGCGGGAAGTCAGAGCTCTGGAAACACCATATATTTT.

This clone was observed a few times. V usage is TRBV19 and J usage is TRBJ1-5, with D possibly being TRBD1 (5 bases). The germline V gene encodes CDR1 LNHDA and CDR2 SQIVND (reference sequence). V was pared by 5 bases and J by 1 base, with 9 bases between. There are 14 residues in the CDR3. The chain's CDR3 is CASSRGTSNQPQHF. For the CDR3, the DNA is TGTGCCAGTAGTCGCGGGACGAGCAATCAGCCCCAGCATTTT.

The gene calls are TRBV2 and TRBJ1-5; no definite D call. Per the germline V gene, CDR1 is SNHLY and CDR2 is FYNNEI. Trimming removed 6 bases at V and 0 bases at J, with 9 bases between. This CDR3 has 14 residues. The CDR3: CASRERDSNQPQHF. The CDR3 DNA is TGTGCCAGCAGGGAGCGGGATAGCAATCAGCCCCAGCATTTT.

This chain connects TRBV5-1 to TRBJ2-2; D gene ambiguous. Germline CDR1 SGHRS, CDR2 YFSETQ. This CDR3 is 16 amino acids long. Trimming left V 0 bases short and J 4 bases short, with 13 bases between. The CDR3 loop is CASSLALAAGTGELFF. The DNA for the CDR3 is TGCGCCAGCAGCTTGGCGTTAGCTGCCGGCACCGGGGAGCTGTTTTTT.

V usage is TRBV5-1 and J usage is TRBJ2-7, with D possibly being TRBD1 (6 bases). Germline V lookup: CDR1 SGHRS, CDR2 YFSETQ. V dropped 3 bases and J dropped 1 base, with 11 bases sitting between them. This CDR3 is built from 14 residues. Here the CDR3 reads CASSWSTGSYEQYF. The CDR3 bases are TGCGCCAGCAGCTGGAGTACAGGGTCCTACGAGCAGTACTTC.

V and J are TRBV11-2 and TRBJ2-1; 11 bases are a match to TRBD2. Germline CDR1 and CDR2: SGHAT and FQNNGV. The V and J ends lost 1 base and 7 bases, in that order; junction bases with no gene match: 12. The CDR3 runs to 18 residues. The CDR3 region is CASSLAPPVAGGRNEQFF. The CDR3 nucleotides read TGTGCCAGCAGCTTAGCCCCGCCGGTAGCGGGGGGGCGTAATGAGCAGTTCTTC.

The chain recombines TRBV3-1 (or the pseudogene TRBV3-2) with TRBJ2-7; TRBD2 agrees at 11 bases. V shed 4 bases, J shed 4 bases, and the junction held 0 bases outside the gene matches. Germline V gives CDR1 LGHDT, CDR2 YNNKEL (reference sequence). The CDR3 contains 13 residues. The CDR3 region is CASSPSGRYEQYF. Here the CDR3 DNA reads TGTGCCAGCAGCCCTAGCGGGAGGTACGAGCAGTACTTC.

This chain links TRBV25-1 with TRBJ2-1, with TRBD2 identical over 10 bases. Germline-derived CDR1 and CDR2 are MGHDK and SYGVNS. Trimming at V came to 2 bases and at J to 2 bases, leaving 0 bases not matched to a gene. The CDR3 spans 15 residues. The CDR3 DNA is TGTGCCAGCAGTGAAGGACTAGCGGCCTACAATGAGCAGTTCTTC. Its translation is CASSEGLAAYNEQFF. Together with reference TRBV25-1 and TRBJ2-1, the CDR3 gives the full variable domain: EADIYQTPRYLVIGTGKKITLECSQTMGHDKMYWYQQDPGMELHLIHYSYGVNSTEKGDLSSESTVSRIRTEHFPLTLESARPSHTSQYLCASSEGLAAYNEQFFGPGTRLTVL.